Listed here are 29 T cell receptor beta chains from one sample, sequenced in a study of identical twins listed by TCRdb under 2016. Library creation used 5' RACE. Sequencing instrument: Illumina HiSeq 2000. TCRdb handled the public reads itself, with Q25 trimming in fastp and clone calling in MiXCR, and kept productive beta chains. Duplicate CDR3 protein sequences are folded into a single record with the most common DNA and genes. The sample has around 100,000 distinct CDR3 sequences on record, 5.9% of them singletons. The ten largest clones represent approximately 12% of the sample. Sample: memory T cells sorted from blood. The cell subset or site label here, explained by the study, means: CD45RO+ enriched T cells. These receptor sequences come from a woman aged 50 to 60 in good health.

At least ten counts were recorded for this clonotype. This chain joins TRBV7-6 and TRBJ2-1; TRBD1 aligns across 8 bases. Trimming removed 5 bases from V and 10 bases from J; junction bases left unmatched: 4. Germline CDR1 is SGHVS and CDR2 is FNYEAQ. The CDR3 contains 12 residues. DNA of the CDR3: TGTGCCAGCAGCGGACAGGGACGGGAGCAGTTCTTC. Encoded protein: CASSGQGREQFF.

This clonotype was seen ten or more times. The V call is TRBV7-2, the J call TRBJ2-4; 13 bases are a match to TRBD2. Germline V lookup: CDR1 SGHTA, CDR2 FQGNSA. The V and J ends lost 3 bases and 15 bases, in that order; junction bases with no gene match: 8. This CDR3 has 14 amino acids. CDR3 DNA sequence: TGTGCCAGCAGCTTCCCCGGGACTAGCGGGAAGATGTACTTC. It specifies CASSFPGTSGKMYF. The complete variable domain, with remaining parts taken from reference TRBV7-2 and TRBJ2-4, reads GAGVSQSPSNKVTEKGKDVELRCDPISGHTALYWYRQSLGQGLEFLIYFQGNSAPDKSGLPSDRFSAERTGGSVSTLTIQRTQQEDSAVYLCASSFPGTSGKMYFGAGTRLSVL.

The sample holds many counts of this clonotype. This chain connects TRBV20-1 to TRBJ2-3, with TRBD2 as a possible D gene (6 bases). The germline V gene encodes CDR1 DFQATT and CDR2 SNEGSKA (reference sequence). This CDR3 spans 16 amino acids. V lost 3 bases, J lost 4 bases, and 20 bases lay in between. The CDR3 DNA reads TGCAGTGCTAGTAGCCCCCGGGGAGGTAGGGCAGATACGCAGTATTTT. Protein product: CSASSPRGGRADTQYF.

This clonotype was counted many times. The genes are TRBV24-1 and TRBJ2-4; D is ambiguous. The CDR3 covers 13 residues. Germline values: CDR1 KGHDR, CDR2 SFDVKD. The V end was cut by 10 bases, the J end by 8 bases, with 17 bases between. CDR3 sequence: CATRAGVRDIQYF. DNA of the CDR3: TGTGCCACTCGAGCAGGAGTTCGGGACATTCAGTACTTC.

In this sample, this clonotype turned up a few times. This chain links TRBV7-8 with TRBJ2-3; 8 bases align to TRBD2. The V segment lost 3 bases and the J segment 0 bases; nucleotides outside the gene matches: 5. The germline V gene has CDR1 SGHVS and CDR2 FQNEAQ. CDR3 length: 16 amino acids. CDR3 bases: TGTGCCAGCAGCTTTTTCATAGCGGGAAGCACAGATACGCAGTATTTT. Its protein is CASSFFIAGSTDTQYF.

Ten or more counts support this clonotype. The genes are TRBV20-1 and TRBJ2-5; TRBD2 might be the D (5 bases). Deletions cut 6 bases from V and 2 bases from J, with 16 bases between. The CDR3 sequence is 14 residues long. CDR1 is DFQATT and CDR2 is SNEGSKA in the germline V gene (reference sequence). DNA of the CDR3: TGCAGTGCCCTTACTGACTGGGAGCAAGAGACCCAGTACTTC. It translates to CSALTDWEQETQYF.

In this sample, this clonotype turned up many times. The V gene is TRBV20-1, the J gene TRBJ2-5, with D perhaps matching TRBD1 (6 bases). CDR3 length: 13 amino acids. V was clipped by 6 bases and J by 5 bases, with 16 bases between them. Germline CDR1 reads DFQATT; CDR2 reads SNEGSKA (reference sequence). In nucleotides, the CDR3 is TGCAGTGCATTCGGACAGCCCCGGGAGACCCAGTACTTC. It yields the protein CSAFGQPRETQYF.

This clonotype was observed a few times. The chain uses TRBV11-2 and TRBJ1-2; D not resolved. CDR1 is SGHAT, CDR2 FQNNGV, per germline. The CDR3 sequence is 17 residues long. Trimming took off 0 bases at V and 5 bases at J, with 19 bases between the two ends. CDR3 amino acids: CASSLEESPSSSYGYTF. In DNA form, the CDR3 reads TGTGCCAGCAGCTTAGAAGAGAGCCCTAGTTCCTCTTATGGCTACACCTTC.

The chain employs TRBV25-1 and TRBJ1-2; TRBD1 aligns across 9 bases. In germline, CDR1 is MGHDK, CDR2 SYGVNS. This CDR3 has 14 residues. J gave up 8 bases and V 3 bases, and 7 bases lay outside the gene matches. The CDR3 nucleotides read TGTGCCAGCAGTGACACCGGACAGGGGCGCGGCTACACCTTC. This encodes CASSDTGQGRGYTF.

This clonotype was detected ten times or more. J is TRBJ1-2 and V is TRBV12-3 or TRBV12-4, with TRBD1 matching over 7 bases. The CDR3 is 14 amino acids. Losses at the gene ends were 2 bases for V and 7 bases for J; bases not matched to a gene: 7. The CDR3 coding sequence is TGTGCCAGCAGTTTACACAGGGGAGTTGGTGGCTACACCTTC. This gives the protein CASSLHRGVGGYTF.

This clonotype was observed many times. The V and J genes are TRBV27 and TRBJ1-1, with D possibly TRBD1 on 5 matching bases. CDR3 size: 15 residues. Trimming pared 6 bases from V and 0 bases from J, leaving 14 bases between. From germline, CDR1 is MNHEY and CDR2 SMNVEV (reference sequence). CDR3 in DNA: TGTGCCAGCAGCCCCGCGGGACGGATGAACACTGAAGCTTTCTTT. The encoded protein is CASSPAGRMNTEAFF.

This clonotype was seen repeatedly, ten times or more. This chain joins TRBV15 and TRBJ2-1; 11 bases line up with TRBD2. V gave up 3 bases and J gave up 6 bases; unmatched junction bases: 10. Germline assignment: CDR1 LNHNV and CDR2 YYDKDF (reference sequence). CDR3 length equals 17 residues. CDR3 DNA sequence: TGTGCCACCAGCAGGACGTCCGGGACTAGCGGTACCAATGAGCAGTTCTTC. It encodes CATSRTSGTSGTNEQFF.

There are many counts of this clonotype. This chain links TRBV7-9 with TRBJ2-5; D unclear. This CDR3 comprises 12 residues. Germline CDR1 reads SEHNR; CDR2 reads FQNEAQ (reference sequence). Deletions cut 3 bases from V and 0 bases from J, with 2 bases between. CDR3 nucleotides: TGTGCCAGCAGCTTGTACCAAGAGACCCAGTACTTC. The encoded protein is CASSLYQETQYF.

This clonotype was seen many times. The rearrangement uses TRBV7-9 and TRBJ2-5; 7 nucleotides line up with TRBD2. V lost 7 bases to trimming and J lost 1 base; unmatched junction nucleotides: 6. The V gene's germline CDR1 is SEHNR and CDR2 FQNEAQ (reference sequence). The CDR3 contains 14 residues. The chain's CDR3 is CASTPGGLQETQYF. The CDR3 nucleotides are TGTGCCAGCACCCCGGGAGGACTCCAAGAGACCCAGTACTTC.

A remark on this clonotype: The junction does not match germline at one end; this may be a read error. The chain has TRBV5-4 and TRBJ1-6; TRBD1 is a possible D gene (6 bases). CDR1 and CDR2 (germline): SGHNT, YYREEE (reference sequence). The CDR3 is made up of 12 amino acids. The CDR3 protein is CASSLERDTLLF. CDR3 in DNA: TGTGCCAGCAGCTTGGAGCGGGACACCCTCCTTTTT.

This clonotype was observed at least ten times. V and J are TRBV9 and TRBJ2-1; D may correspond to TRBD1 or TRBD2 (5 bases each). The CDR3 extends over 13 amino acids. CDR1 is SGDLS, CDR2 YYNGEE, per germline. V lost 4 bases and J 7 bases, leaving 12 bases between the germline ends. CDR3 sequence: CASSPSWGNEQFF. The CDR3 DNA is TGTGCCAGCAGCCCTAGTTGGGGGAATGAGCAGTTCTTC.

This clonotype was counted a few times. The chain is built from TRBV2 and TRBJ1-5; TRBD1 aligns across 7 bases. CDR1 and CDR2 from the germline V gene are SNHLY and FYNNEI. The CDR3 has 14 residues. Trimming at V came to 4 bases and at J to 4 bases, leaving 4 bases not matched to a gene. CDR3 protein: CASSGAGGNQPQHF. CDR3 nucleotide sequence: TGTGCCAGCAGTGGCGCAGGGGGGAATCAGCCCCAGCATTTT. The whole variable domain, remainder taken from reference TRBV2 and TRBJ1-5, is EPEVTQTPSHQVTQMGQEVILRCVPISNHLYFYWYRQILGQKVEFLVSFYNNEISEKSEIFDDQFSVERPDGSNFTLKIRSTKLEDSAMYFCASSGAGGNQPQHFGDGTRLSIL.

The table lists this clonotype with many counts. The chain uses TRBV12-3 or TRBV12-4 and TRBJ1-6; D remains unclear. This CDR3 has 13 residues. With 1 base removed from V and 8 bases from J, the gap between germline ends came to 6 bases. CDR3 nucleotide sequence: TGTGCCAGCAGTTTAGTTGGTGATTCACCCCTCCACTTT. It specifies CASSLVGDSPLHF.

Ten or more counts support this clonotype. A junction end diverges from the germline sequence, so it may reflect a read error. V is TRBV7-6 and J is TRBJ2-1, with TRBD1 identical over 10 bases. Germline values: CDR1 SGHVS, CDR2 FNYEAQ. This CDR3 contains 17 residues. This CDR3 is CASSLRPSGQGLNAQFF. As DNA, the CDR3 is TGTGCCAGCAGCCTAAGACCTTCGGGACAGGGGTTAAATGCGCAGTTCTTC.

This clonotype was seen repeatedly, ten times or more. V gene TRBV27 combines with J gene TRBJ1-4, with D possibly matching TRBD1 (5 bases). The ends were cut back, 4 bases at V and 4 bases at J, with 19 bases in the middle. CDR3 size: 17 residues. The germline CDR1 and CDR2 sequences are MNHEY and SMNVEV (reference sequence). The CDR3 coding sequence is TGTGCCAGCAGTTCATCCGGGACGGTTGACCTTAATGAAAAACTGTTTTTT. Translated, it gives CASSSSGTVDLNEKLFF.

In this sample, this clonotype turned up a few times. The junction departs from germline at one end; a sequencing error may be responsible. V and J are TRBV6-6 and TRBJ2-7, with 13 nucleotides matching TRBD2. CDR1 MNHNY and CDR2 SVGAGI come from the germline V gene (reference sequence). The CDR3 contains 14 residues. The CDR3 region has the DNA TGTGCCAGCAGAGGACTAGCGGGGGCCTACGAGCTGTACTTC. This translates into CASRGLAGAYELYF.

This clonotype showed up many times. The chain employs TRBV7-9 and TRBJ1-2; possibly TRBD1 for D (5 bases). Germline V gene lookup returns CDR1 SEHNR and CDR2 FQNEAQ (reference sequence). The CDR3 contains 12 residues. Trimming took off 11 bases at V and 0 bases at J, with 10 bases between the two ends. In DNA, the CDR3 is TGTGCCTGGACACCCGCTAACTATGGCTACACCTTC. Encoded protein: CAWTPANYGYTF.

In its sample, this clonotype was seen many times. The J gene is TRBJ1-1, the V gene TRBV3-1; D is undetermined. CDR1 is LGHDT and CDR2 is YNNKEL in the germline V gene (reference sequence). The V end was cut by 3 bases, the J end by 7 bases, with 15 bases between. The CDR3 length is 14 residues. In nucleotides, the CDR3 is TGTGCCAGCAGCCAGGGGAGGCCGTCCGGTGAAGCTTTCTTT. It codes for CASSQGRPSGEAFF.

This clonotype was detected ten times or more. The rearrangement links TRBV7-9 to TRBJ2-1, with TRBD2 identical over 7 bases. The CDR3 sequence is 17 residues long. V lost 0 bases to trimming and J lost 0 bases; unmatched junction nucleotides: 5. Germline CDR1 SEHNR, CDR2 FQNEAQ (reference sequence). CDR3 nucleotide sequence: TGTGCCAGCAGCTTAGCGCCTCTAGCGGACTCCTACAATGAGCAGTTCTTC. This translates into CASSLAPLADSYNEQFF.

The sample holds a few counts of this clonotype. V gene TRBV12-3 or TRBV12-4 combines with J gene TRBJ1-5; weak D call: TRBD1 (5 bases). Trimming took 9 bases from V and 4 from J, leaving 19 bases between them. The CDR3 contains 15 residues. This CDR3 is CASTPGGVLNQPQHF. As DNA, the CDR3 is TGTGCCAGTACTCCGGGGGGGGTATTAAATCAGCCCCAGCATTTT.

V is TRBV5-1 and J is TRBJ1-4, with D possibly being TRBD1 (5 bases). Per germline, CDR1 SGHRS and CDR2 YFSETQ. The ends were cut back, 2 bases at V and 6 bases at J, with 11 bases in the middle. The length of the CDR3 is 14 residues. For the CDR3, the DNA is TGCGCCAGCAGCTTCAGACAGCCGGATGAAAAACTGTTTTTT. Amino acids: CASSFRQPDEKLFF.

The gene calls are TRBV5-1 and TRBJ2-3; no clear D gene. CDR3 length: 16 amino acids. Between the trimmed V and J ends, which lost 0 bases and 3 bases, there was a span of 14 bases. Germline V CDR1 and CDR2: SGHRS, YFSETQ. CDR3 nucleotides: TGCGCCAGCAGCTTGGCCGCACCTTCTAGAACAGATACGCAGTATTTT. Protein: CASSLAAPSRTDTQYF.

This clonotype was detected ten times or more. The chain is built from TRBV6-2 or TRBV6-3 and TRBJ1-5; perhaps TRBD1 as D (5 bases). Deletions cut 7 bases from V and 7 bases from J, with 11 bases between. Per the germline V gene, CDR1 is MNHEY and CDR2 is SVGEGT. The CDR3 sequence is 12 residues long. The DNA of the CDR3 is TGTGCCAGCAAATCGACAGACCAGCCCCAGCATTTT. This translates into CASKSTDQPQHF.

This clonotype has at least ten counts. The V gene is TRBV5-1, the J gene TRBJ2-5, with 10 bases fitting TRBD1. V trimming: 0 bases; J trimming: 5 bases; junction bases outside the gene matches: 4. This CDR3 contains 15 residues. The germline CDR1 and CDR2 sequences are SGHRS and YFSETQ. CDR3 residues: CASSLGDRGGETQYF. The CDR3 bases are TGCGCCAGCAGCTTGGGGGACAGGGGAGGTGAGACCCAGTACTTC.